These 23 T cell receptor beta chains were all obtained from the same sample, sequenced in a study of T cell responses to AZD1222 COVID-19 vaccine. Sequencing used immunoSEQ multiplex PCR; TCRdb keeps in-frame clones, though not all of them. The data hold 110,000 or so clones, with 88% observed a single time. Source: peripheral blood, taken 28 days after the second AZD1222 dose. All receptors derive from an adult who received the AZD1222 COVID-19 vaccine.

J is TRBJ2-2 and V is TRBV5-1; D uncertain. V lost 5 bases, J lost 8 bases, and 16 bases lay in between. Germline assignment: CDR1 SGHRS and CDR2 YFSETQ. The CDR3 runs 14 residues. The CDR3, as DNA: TGCGCCAGCAGTCGAGGACCAGTTCGGGGGGAGCTGTTTTTT. Amino acid sequence: CASSRGPVRGELFF. The full variable domain, in which reference TRBV5-1 and TRBJ2-2 provide the parts outside the CDR3, is KAGVTQTPRYLIKTRGQQVTLSCSPISGHRSVSWYQQTPGQGLQFLFEYFSETQRNKGNFPGRFSGRQFSNSRSEMNVSTLELGDSALYLCASSRGPVRGELFFGEGSRLTVL.

The J gene is TRBJ2-3, the V gene TRBV9, with TRBD2 as a possible D gene (5 bases). The CDR3 is 14 amino acids. The germline V and J ends were trimmed by 0 bases and 2 bases, with 7 bases remaining between them. The germline V gene has CDR1 SGDLS and CDR2 YYNGEE. The CDR3 sequence: CASSVDGNTDTQYF. The CDR3, as DNA: TGTGCCAGCAGCGTAGACGGGAACACAGATACGCAGTATTTT.

This chain joins TRBV3-1 (or the pseudogene TRBV3-2) and TRBJ2-3; 9 bases line up with TRBD1. Trimming at V came to 10 bases and at J to 4 bases, leaving 6 bases not matched to a gene. This CDR3 has 13 residues. Germline values: CDR1 LGHDT, CDR2 YNNKEL (reference sequence). The CDR3 spells CATQGQGADTQYF. The CDR3 bases are TGTGCCACCCAGGGACAGGGCGCAGATACGCAGTATTTT.

The rearrangement uses TRBV19 and TRBJ2-3; 8 bases match TRBD1. The V gene's germline CDR1 is LNHDA and CDR2 SQIVND (reference sequence). CDR3 length: 13 amino acids. The V segment lost 4 bases and the J segment 10 bases; nucleotides outside the gene matches: 7. Here the CDR3 DNA reads TGTGCCAGTAGTAGCCCCGGACAGGGTGCGCAGTATTTT. Translating it yields CASSSPGQGAQYF.

This rearrangement joins TRBV4-2 to TRBJ1-2, with a possible D match to TRBD1 (6 bases). The CDR3 is 16 residues long. Germline V gene lookup returns CDR1 LGHNA and CDR2 YNFKEQ. V was shortened by 4 bases and J by 0 bases, with 15 bases between the two germline ends. The CDR3 DNA reads as TGTGCCAGCAGCCGCTCTGGGGACACACCTAACTATGGCTACACCTTC. It specifies CASSRSGDTPNYGYTF.

This clone was counted a single time. The V call is TRBV6-2 or TRBV6-3, the J call TRBJ2-5; TRBD2 matches at 9 bases. This CDR3 is 15 amino acids long. CDR1 MNHEY and CDR2 SVGEGT come from the germline V gene. The V segment lost 2 bases and the J segment 5 bases; nucleotides outside the gene matches: 6. This chain's CDR3 is CASSYGAGGTETQYF. Here the CDR3 DNA reads TGTGCCAGCAGTTACGGGGCGGGGGGGACCGAGACCCAGTACTTC.

V usage is TRBV15 and J usage is TRBJ1-1; 9 bases fit TRBD1. From germline, CDR1 is LNHNV and CDR2 YYDKDF (reference sequence). The V segment lost 1 base and the J segment 7 bases; nucleotides outside the gene matches: 7. There are 15 residues in the CDR3. Here the CDR3 reads CATSRAGTGRIEAFF. The CDR3, as DNA: TGTGCCACCAGCAGAGCCGGGACAGGGAGAATTGAAGCTTTCTTT.

This chain uses TRBV6-5 with TRBJ2-7; D is perhaps TRBD1 (6 bases). Germline CDR1 is MNHEY and CDR2 is SVGAGI. V was cut by 6 bases and J by 4 bases, with 13 bases left in between. The CDR3 has 13 residues. DNA of the CDR3: TGTGCCAGCAGACAGGGTCAACTGTACGAGCAGTACTTC. Protein product: CASRQGQLYEQYF.

This clone is a singleton in its sample. The gene calls are TRBV2 and TRBJ1-1; no clear D. Per germline, CDR1 SNHLY and CDR2 FYNNEI. The CDR3 totals 15 residues. Trimming took 3 bases from V and 0 from J, leaving 11 bases between them. The CDR3 sequence: CASSDGPALNTEAFF. The CDR3 DNA follows: TGTGCCAGCAGTGACGGTCCAGCCCTGAACACTGAAGCTTTCTTT.

This clone was seen a few times. V is TRBV7-6 and J is TRBJ2-2; tentative D call: TRBD1 (6 bases). Trimming left V 5 bases short and J 8 bases short, with 18 bases between. CDR3 length: 15 amino acids. CDR1 SGHVS and CDR2 FNYEAQ come from the germline V gene. CDR3 amino acids: CASSSRDNGPGELFF. CDR3 nucleotide sequence: TGTGCCAGCAGCAGCCGGGACAACGGTCCTGGGGAGCTGTTTTTT.

The chain recombines TRBV2 with TRBJ2-3; no firm D call. The CDR3 totals 16 residues. Trimming stripped 4 bases from V and 2 bases from J, with 16 bases between. Germline V CDR1 and CDR2: SNHLY, FYNNEI. The CDR3 region is CASSGPGREVTDTQYF. CDR3 DNA: TGTGCCAGCAGTGGCCCCGGACGAGAAGTCACAGATACGCAGTATTTT.

CDR3 loop: CASSRLQGGNYEQYF. CDR3 sequence (DNA): TGTGCCAGCAGCCGGCTCCAGGGTGGGAACTACGAGCAGTACTTC. The rearrangement joins TRBV11-2 to TRBJ2-7; maybe TRBD1 (5 bases). V was shortened by 5 bases and J by 3 bases, with 17 bases between the two germline ends. This CDR3 is built from 15 residues. The V gene's germline CDR1 is SGHAT and CDR2 FQNNGV.

The rearrangement links TRBV7-8 to TRBJ1-2, with a weak D call TRBD1 (6 bases). Trimming pared 5 bases from V and 6 bases from J, leaving 10 bases between. The V gene's germline CDR1 is SGHVS and CDR2 FQNEAQ. The CDR3 sequence is 12 residues long. CDR3 nucleotides: TGTGCCAGCAGCACTCGACAGGATGGCTACACCTTC. Encoded protein: CASSTRQDGYTF.

The chain combines TRBV5-1 with TRBJ2-3; 15 nucleotides align to TRBD2. The CDR3 consists of 20 residues. The germline gives CDR1 SGHRS, CDR2 YFSETQ. The V and J ends lost 0 bases and 3 bases, in that order; junction bases with no gene match: 11. CDR3 sequence: CASSLGPLGTSGGSTDTQYF. The CDR3 coding sequence is TGCGCCAGCAGCTTGGGGCCCCTCGGGACTAGCGGGGGGTCGACAGATACGCAGTATTTT.

This rearrangement joins TRBV7-2 to TRBJ2-1; the match to TRBD2 covers 9 bases. Trimming removed 5 bases from V and 5 bases from J; junction bases left unmatched: 10. There are 16 residues in the CDR3. Germline loops: CDR1 SGHTA, CDR2 FQGNSA. The CDR3 nucleotides read TGTGCCAGCAGCACTTATGGACTAGCGAAAGACAATGAGCAGTTCTTC. As protein: CASSTYGLAKDNEQFF. Combining the CDR3 with reference TRBV7-2 and TRBJ2-1 gives the whole variable domain GAGVSQSPSNKVTEKGKDVELRCDPISGHTALYWYRQSLGQGLEFLIYFQGNSAPDKSGLPSDRFSAERTGGSVSTLTIQRTQQEDSAVYLCASSTYGLAKDNEQFFGPGTRLTVL.

The gene calls are TRBV6-6 and TRBJ1-2; D possibly corresponds to TRBD1 (6 bases). CDR3 size: 15 residues. V was clipped by 2 bases and J by 4 bases, with 14 bases between them. Germline V gene data show CDR1 as MNHNY and CDR2 as SVGAGI (reference sequence). The chain's CDR3 is CASSYNQGSSYGYTF. CDR3 nucleotide sequence: TGTGCCAGCAGTTACAACCAGGGGTCTTCCTATGGCTACACCTTC.

This clone was seen only once. V usage is TRBV28 and J usage is TRBJ2-1; D is perhaps TRBD1 (6 bases). Trimming removed 6 bases from V and 9 bases from J, with 9 bases in between. The CDR3 has 11 residues. Germline assignment: CDR1 MDHEN and CDR2 SYDVKM. The CDR3 loop is CASSTGSEQFF. CDR3 nucleotide sequence: TGTGCCAGCAGCACAGGGAGTGAGCAGTTCTTC.

The rearrangement links TRBV10-3 to TRBJ2-4; possible D gene TRBD1, 6 bases. The germline V gene has CDR1 ENHRY and CDR2 SYGVKD. This CDR3 is built from 15 residues. The V and J ends lost 4 bases and 3 bases respectively, with 13 bases between them. The CDR3 reads CAISGTAGVKNIQYF. In DNA form, the CDR3 reads TGTGCCATCAGTGGGACAGCCGGGGTCAAAAACATTCAGTACTTC.

The chain uses TRBV11-2 and TRBJ2-3; no firm D call. Looked up from germline, CDR1 is SGHAT and CDR2 is FQNNGV. The V gene lost 1 base and the J gene lost 0 bases, with 11 bases spanning the gap. The CDR3 runs to 16 residues. The CDR3 region has the DNA TGTGCCAGCAGCTTAGGGGTCGCCTCTAGCACAGATACGCAGTATTTT. This gives the protein CASSLGVASSTDTQYF.

This clone was counted only a few times. The V gene is TRBV4-2, the J gene TRBJ1-1; D is uncertain. The germline V gene has CDR1 LGHNA and CDR2 YNFKEQ. This CDR3 contains 14 residues. V was clipped by 0 bases and J by 1 base, with 6 bases between them. This chain's CDR3 is CASSQDPSNTEAFF. The CDR3 region has the DNA TGTGCCAGCAGCCAAGACCCCTCGAACACTGAAGCTTTCTTT.

J is TRBJ1-2 and V is TRBV6-1, with 8 nucleotides matching TRBD1. The CDR3 is made up of 15 amino acids. Germline trimming cut 3 bases from V and 5 bases from J; bases unmatched to any gene: 8. The V gene's germline CDR1 is MNHNS and CDR2 SASEGT. The CDR3 is CASSEDRASRYGYTF. CDR3 DNA: TGTGCCAGCAGTGAGGACAGGGCGTCACGATATGGCTACACCTTC.

CDR3 sequence (DNA): TGTGCCAGCAGCTTAGTCAGCGGGGGGGCCTCCTACAATGAGCAGTTCTTC. This gives the protein CASSLVSGGASYNEQFF. This chain uses TRBV7-2 with TRBJ2-1; 10 bases align to TRBD2. V shed 1 base and J 0 bases; nucleotides not matched to a gene: 3. The CDR3 loop spans 17 amino acids. Germline V gene sequence: CDR1 SGHTA, CDR2 FQGNSA.

Points on this clone: This same CDR3 is encoded by further DNA sequences in the sample. The V call is TRBV10-3, the J call TRBJ1-5, with 7 nucleotides matching TRBD1. Per germline, CDR1 ENHRY and CDR2 SYGVKD. The trim removed 4 bases at V and 7 bases at J, leaving 4 bases unmatched. The CDR3 sequence is 13 residues long. CDR3 sequence: CAISGDRDQPQHF. CDR3 DNA: TGTGCCATCAGTGGTGACAGGGACCAGCCCCAGCATTTT.